This T cell receptor (beta chain) came from a study of CD8+ T cells in alopecia areata. Alopecia areata patients had lesional scalp punch biopsies and peripheral blood taken from them. Sequencing used cDNA as its template, made by extracting RNA and reverse transcribing it. Clones were sequenced by immunoSEQ multiplex PCR, and TCRdb holds only the in-frame ones, with some missing. The sample lists approximately 150,000 clones, 80% to 90% occurring once. Germline V lookup: CDR1 SEHNR, CDR2 FQNEAQ (reference sequence). The V end lost 5 bases, the J end lost 7 bases, and 18 bases lay between the germline ends. The CDR3 runs 14 residues. This clone was seen only once.

The sequencing here drew on CD8+ T cells sorted from blood, taken at week 0. The genes are TRBV7-9 and TRBJ2-7; D remains unclear. This clonotype was obtained from a human donor with alopecia areata. In DNA form, the CDR3 reads TGTGCCAGCAGCCCCCCTATGGGTGCGACGGAGCAGTACTTC. Protein sequence: CASSPPMGATEQYF.